Listed here are 21 T cell receptor beta chains from one sample, sequenced in a study of control samples from healthy donors and cancer patients. TCRdb's table, derived via immunoSEQ multiplex PCR, lists solely in-frame clones and lacks some. The sample shows about 130,000 clones, about 93% of them seen only once. The sequenced sample was PBMCs. The receptors shown here come from a man over 45 with head and neck cancer.

The chain combines TRBV19 with TRBJ2-3; D remains ambiguous. Trimming pared 3 bases from V and 5 bases from J, leaving 9 bases between. CDR1 LNHDA and CDR2 SQIVND come from the germline V gene (reference sequence). The CDR3 consists of 13 residues. DNA for the CDR3: TGTGCCAGTAGTATTTCCAGGTTAGATACGCAGTATTTT. Protein product: CASSISRLDTQYF.

The chain couples TRBV12-3 or TRBV12-4 to TRBJ2-7; 11 nucleotides align to TRBD2. After removal of 5 bases from V and 11 bases from J, the junction contained 8 bases not matched to a gene. The CDR3 spans 13 residues. CDR3 amino acids: CASSRALAGDKYF. CDR3 sequence (DNA): TGTGCCAGCAGTCGAGCACTAGCGGGGGATAAGTACTTC.

This clone was picked up a small number of times. Other DNA sequences in the sample encode the same CDR3. The chain joins TRBV6-1 to TRBJ1-1; possibly TRBD1 for D (5 bases). This CDR3 has 13 residues. With 3 bases removed from V and 2 bases from J, the gap between germline ends came to 7 bases. The germline CDR1 and CDR2 sequences are MNHNS and SASEGT. In nucleotides, the CDR3 is TGTGCCAGCAGTGACAGGGAAAACACTGAAGCTTTCTTT. Amino acids: CASSDRENTEAFF.

The V call is TRBV7-2, the J call TRBJ1-2, with 7 bases matching TRBD1. V trimming: 5 bases; J trimming: 0 bases; junction bases outside the gene matches: 3. CDR1 is SGHTA, CDR2 FQGNSA, per germline. CDR3 length: 14 residues. CDR3 sequence reads: CASSLQGANYGYTF. Here the CDR3 DNA reads TGTGCCAGCAGCCTCCAGGGGGCTAACTATGGCTACACCTTC.

This chain links TRBV7-3 with TRBJ2-2, with no clear D. Germline CDR1 and CDR2: SGHTA and FQGTGA. The CDR3 consists of 15 residues. V gave up 0 bases and J gave up 3 bases, with 8 bases separating them. CDR3 residues: CASSLTGAYTGELFF. The CDR3, as DNA: TGTGCCAGCAGCTTAACAGGAGCTTACACCGGGGAGCTGTTTTTT.

This clone was found once. The V and J genes are TRBV5-4 and TRBJ1-1; the D is unclear. CDR3 length equals 12 residues. From germline, CDR1 is SGHNT and CDR2 YYREEE (reference sequence). The V gene lost 1 base and the J gene lost 8 bases, with 9 bases spanning the gap. CDR3 residues: CASSLTGLEAFF. The DNA of the CDR3 is TGTGCCAGCAGCTTGACCGGGCTCGAAGCTTTCTTT.

V is TRBV4-1 and J is TRBJ1-2; D is ambiguous. Trimming took off 2 bases at V and 6 bases at J, with 7 bases between the two ends. Germline CDR1 and CDR2: MGHRA and YSYEKL. The CDR3 is 12 residues long. The CDR3 sequence is CASSQPADGYTF. In DNA form, the CDR3 reads TGCGCCAGCAGCCAACCTGCTGATGGCTACACCTTC.

In this sample, this clone turned up once. The chain uses TRBV5-1 and TRBJ2-5; 10 nucleotides align to TRBD1. V dropped 1 base and J dropped 4; count of bases not matched to a gene: 4. This CDR3 has 15 amino acids. The germline gives CDR1 SGHRS, CDR2 YFSETQ. The CDR3 nucleotides are TGCGCCAGCAGCTTGAGGGACAGGGGTCCAGAGACCCAGTACTTC. This translates into CASSLRDRGPETQYF.

The chain couples TRBV28 to TRBJ2-7; D possibly corresponds to TRBD1 (5 bases). The germline CDR1 and CDR2 sequences are MDHEN and SYDVKM. Trimming took 6 bases from V and 4 from J, leaving 13 bases between them. The CDR3 extends over 13 amino acids. The CDR3 is CASSRQIPYEQYF. DNA of the CDR3: TGTGCCAGCAGCAGACAGATTCCTTACGAGCAGTACTTC.

V is TRBV2 and J is TRBJ1-6, with TRBD1 as a possible D gene (5 bases). The CDR3 loop spans 17 amino acids. Germline CDR1 is SNHLY and CDR2 is FYNNEI. Trimming cost V 6 bases and J 0 bases, with 15 bases left between them. The CDR3 loop reads CASSPGTSSSYNSPLHF. CDR3 DNA sequence: TGTGCCAGCAGCCCAGGGACTTCCAGCTCCTATAATTCACCCCTCCACTTT.

The chain recombines TRBV18 with TRBJ1-1; D unclear. Trimming removed 1 base at V and 0 bases at J, with 15 bases between. This CDR3 has 17 amino acids. The germline V gene encodes CDR1 KGHSH and CDR2 LQKENI. The CDR3 DNA follows: TGTGCCAGCTCACCACTTATAGGGCCCGGGATGAACACTGAAGCTTTCTTT. It encodes CASSPLIGPGMNTEAFF.

The genes are TRBV6-6 and TRBJ1-4; D gene ambiguous. Trimming removed 2 bases from V and 8 bases from J, with 6 bases in between. CDR1 is MNHNY and CDR2 is SVGAGI in the germline V gene (reference sequence). The CDR3 length is 12 residues. CDR3 sequence: CASSYPGEKLFF. The CDR3 bases are TGTGCCAGCAGTTACCCAGGCGAAAAACTGTTTTTT.

The chain carries TRBV7-8 and TRBJ2-3; D not resolved. CDR1 is SGHVS, CDR2 FQNEAQ, per germline. V lost 1 base to trimming and J lost 1 base, with 6 bases between them. The CDR3 totals 14 residues. The chain's CDR3 is CASSLGWGTDTQYF. The DNA of the CDR3 is TGTGCCAGCAGCTTAGGTTGGGGCACAGATACGCAGTATTTT.

The chain couples TRBV4-2 to TRBJ2-3; D unresolved. Trimming shortened V by 0 bases and J by 7 bases, and 17 bases separated the two germline ends. There are 16 residues in the CDR3. Germline V gene sequence: CDR1 LGHNA, CDR2 YNFKEQ. The DNA of the CDR3 is TGTGCCAGCAGCCAAGATGGCGGATCACTCCTAAATACGCAGTATTTT. Encoded protein: CASSQDGGSLLNTQYF.

V is TRBV6-4 and J is TRBJ2-5; D possibly corresponds to TRBD2 (7 bases). V lost 2 bases, J lost 4 bases, and 11 bases lay in between. Germline lookup yields CDR1 MRHNA and CDR2 SNTAGT. The CDR3 spans 14 residues. CDR3 nucleotide sequence: TGTGCCAGCAGTGACCCAGGGGAGGGAGAGACCCAGTACTTC. It codes for CASSDPGEGETQYF.

The chain employs TRBV7-2 and TRBJ2-5; TRBD2 agrees at 8 bases. This CDR3 comprises 15 residues. Germline assignment: CDR1 SGHTA and CDR2 FQGNSA. With 1 base clipped from V and 5 bases from J, the junction kept 6 bases outside the gene matches. DNA for the CDR3: TGTGCCAGCAGCTTAGGTAGCGGGGCCCGGGAGACCCAGTACTTC. It yields the protein CASSLGSGARETQYF. The full variable domain, rest sourced from reference TRBV7-2 and TRBJ2-5, is GAGVSQSPSNKVTEKGKDVELRCDPISGHTALYWYRQSLGQGLEFLIYFQGNSAPDKSGLPSDRFSAERTGGSVSTLTIQRTQQEDSAVYLCASSLGSGARETQYFGPGTRLLVL.

The V gene is TRBV7-2, the J gene TRBJ1-2; D might be TRBD1 (5 bases). This CDR3 comprises 14 residues. From germline, CDR1 is SGHTA and CDR2 FQGNSA. V was cut by 5 bases and J by 4 bases, with 14 bases left in between. CDR3 nucleotides: TGTGCCAGCAGCATCAGGGTTTCGGGCTATGGCTACACCTTC. It is translated as CASSIRVSGYGYTF.

The chain uses TRBV24-1 and TRBJ2-1; perhaps TRBD2 as D (5 bases). CDR3 length: 14 residues. The germline CDR1 and CDR2 sequences are KGHDR and SFDVKD. Trimming removed 5 bases at V and 9 bases at J, with 16 bases between. Here the CDR3 reads CATSVRGLLGEQFF. CDR3 in DNA: TGTGCCACCAGTGTCCGGGGTCTTCTGGGTGAGCAGTTCTTC.

This rearrangement joins TRBV6-6 to TRBJ1-1, with D unresolved. This CDR3 is 12 amino acids long. Germline CDR1 and CDR2: MNHNY and SVGAGI (reference sequence). V was shortened by 2 bases and J by 8 bases, with 9 bases between the two germline ends. CDR3 protein: CASSYEVEEAFF. The DNA of the CDR3 is TGTGCCAGCAGTTACGAGGTGGAAGAAGCTTTCTTT.

This clone was found a few times. This chain links TRBV21-1 with TRBJ1-5; the table names TRBD1, a call not compared with the DNA. TRBV21-1 is an annotated pseudogene. The CDR3 covers 14 residues. CDR3 DNA: TGTGCCAGCAGCAACAGACAGAAGAATCAGCCCCAGCATTTT. Protein: CASSNRQKNQPQHF.

The chain links TRBV27 to TRBJ2-3, with TRBD1 matching over 8 bases. Germline lookup yields CDR1 MNHEY and CDR2 SMNVEV (reference sequence). CDR3 size: 18 residues. The V segment lost 3 bases and the J segment 3 bases; nucleotides outside the gene matches: 14. The CDR3 is CASSFVGLGQGRTDTQYF. The CDR3, as DNA: TGTGCCAGCAGTTTTGTCGGGCTCGGACAGGGTAGGACAGATACGCAGTATTTT.